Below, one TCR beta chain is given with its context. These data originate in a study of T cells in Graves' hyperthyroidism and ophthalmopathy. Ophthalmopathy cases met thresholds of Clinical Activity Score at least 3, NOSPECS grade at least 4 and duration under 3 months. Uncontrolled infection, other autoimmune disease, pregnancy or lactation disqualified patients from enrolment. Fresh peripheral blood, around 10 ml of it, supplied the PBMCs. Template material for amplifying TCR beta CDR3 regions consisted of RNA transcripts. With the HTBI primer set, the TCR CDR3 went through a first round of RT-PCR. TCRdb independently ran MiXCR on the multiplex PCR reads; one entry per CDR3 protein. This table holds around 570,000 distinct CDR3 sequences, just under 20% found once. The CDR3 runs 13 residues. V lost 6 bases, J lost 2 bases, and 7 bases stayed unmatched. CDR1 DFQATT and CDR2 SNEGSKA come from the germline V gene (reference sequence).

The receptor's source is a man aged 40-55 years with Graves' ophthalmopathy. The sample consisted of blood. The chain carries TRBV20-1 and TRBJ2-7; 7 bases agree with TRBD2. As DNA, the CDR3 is TGCAGTGCAGCGGGACTTCTCACCTACGAGCAGTACTTC. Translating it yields CSAAGLLTYEQYF.